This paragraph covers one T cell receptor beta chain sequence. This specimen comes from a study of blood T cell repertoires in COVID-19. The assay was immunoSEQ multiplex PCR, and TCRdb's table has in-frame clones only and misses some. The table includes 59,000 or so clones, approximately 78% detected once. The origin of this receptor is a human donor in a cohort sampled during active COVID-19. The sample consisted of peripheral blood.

DNA of the CDR3: TGTGCCTGGGCGGGAGACTCCTACGAGCAGTACTTC. This gives the protein CAWAGDSYEQYF. The chain has TRBV30 and TRBJ2-7; 7 nucleotides agree with TRBD2. Losses at the gene ends were 5 bases for V and 0 bases for J; bases not matched to a gene: 1. The CDR3 covers 12 residues. The germline gives CDR1 GTSNPN, CDR2 SVGIG (reference sequence).